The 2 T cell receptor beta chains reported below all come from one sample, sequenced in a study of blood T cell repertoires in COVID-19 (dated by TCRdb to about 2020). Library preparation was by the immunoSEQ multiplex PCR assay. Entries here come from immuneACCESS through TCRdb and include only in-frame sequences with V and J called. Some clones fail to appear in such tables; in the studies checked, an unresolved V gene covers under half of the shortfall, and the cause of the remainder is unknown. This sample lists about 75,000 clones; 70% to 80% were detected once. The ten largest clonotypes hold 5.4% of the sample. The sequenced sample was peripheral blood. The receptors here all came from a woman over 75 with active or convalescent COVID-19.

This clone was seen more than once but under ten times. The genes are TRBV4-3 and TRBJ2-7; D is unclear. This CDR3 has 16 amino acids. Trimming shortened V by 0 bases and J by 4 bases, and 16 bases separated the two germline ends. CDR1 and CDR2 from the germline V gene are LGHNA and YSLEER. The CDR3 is CASSQDYRVTAYEQYF. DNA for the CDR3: TGCGCCAGCAGCCAAGATTACCGGGTTACGGCTTACGAGCAGTACTTC.

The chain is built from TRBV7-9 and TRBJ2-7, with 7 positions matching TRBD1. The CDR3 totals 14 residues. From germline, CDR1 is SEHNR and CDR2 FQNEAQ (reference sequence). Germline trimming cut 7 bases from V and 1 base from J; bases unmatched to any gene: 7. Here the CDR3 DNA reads TGTGCCAGCATGAGACAGGGAGCTTCCTACGAGCAGTACTTC. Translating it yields CASMRQGASYEQYF.